This T cell receptor (beta chain) derives from a study of shared T cell receptors in the human thymus. Clones were read by immunoSEQ multiplex PCR, and TCRdb kept only the in-frame ones, dropping some. There are under 700,000 clones in the sample; roughly 74% occur only once, and approximately 0.013% lies in the top ten. The CDR3 has 16 residues. J gave up 6 bases and V 4 bases, and 13 bases lay outside the gene matches. The germline gives CDR1 SGHNT, CDR2 YYREEE (reference sequence). These data were likewise used in another study, on human thymus T cells. That paper states: Corrective heart surgery yielded the resections from which the thymus tissue came. In thymic and blood repertoires alike, V and J usage looked biased.

Sequenced sample: thymocytes. This chain links TRBV5-4 with TRBJ2-1; 7 bases match TRBD2. The receptor comes from a boy younger than two with a congenital heart defect. CDR3 sequence (DNA): TGTGCCAGCAGCCAGAATCGGGAGGTACTTTCCAATGAGCAGTTCTTC. Amino acids: CASSQNREVLSNEQFF.